The 26 T cell receptor beta chains below come from one sample, sequenced in a study of blood T cells in healthy people across ages. Primers used in a second PCR of about 7 to 12 cycles were a sample-barcoded 5' primer and a J-beta primer mix. TCRdb reanalysed the 5' RACE reads using MiXCR and keeps one entry per CDR3 protein. The sample lists hundreds of thousands of distinct CDR3 sequences; roughly three fifths were seen once. Source material: blood. These receptors all come from a man in his forties in good health.

The chain carries TRBV7-2 and TRBJ2-2; 14 bases map to TRBD2. Trimming cost V 5 bases and J 5 bases; bases outside gene matches: 7. The germline V gene encodes CDR1 SGHTA and CDR2 FQGNSA. The CDR3 is 17 amino acids. The CDR3 bases are TGTGCCAGCAGCCCCCGACTAGCGGGAGGGATAACCGGGGAGCTGTTTTTT. Amino acids: CASSPRLAGGITGELFF.

The chain employs TRBV7-2 and TRBJ1-2; D is unclear. Germline V gene data show CDR1 as SGHTA and CDR2 as FQGNSA. CDR3 size: 16 residues. Trimming took off 1 base at V and 6 bases at J, with 18 bases between the two ends. Here the CDR3 DNA reads TGTGCCAGCAGCTTAGGAGGAAGGGAGAGGGTTAATGGCTACACCTTC. It codes for CASSLGGRERVNGYTF.

J is TRBJ2-1 and V is TRBV2; D gene ambiguous. There are 12 residues in the CDR3. V was trimmed by 8 bases and J by 6 bases, leaving 11 bases between them. CDR1 is SNHLY, CDR2 FYNNEI, per germline. The CDR3 here is CASVAGRNEQFF. In nucleotides, the CDR3 is TGTGCCAGCGTCGCTGGGCGCAATGAGCAGTTCTTC.

This clonotype was detected only a few times. The chain recombines TRBV7-2 with TRBJ1-1; D uncertain. CDR3 length equals 13 residues. Trimming left V 2 bases short and J 4 bases short, with 8 bases between. Per germline, CDR1 SGHTA and CDR2 FQGNSA. The CDR3 loop is CASSLQRGTEAFF. The CDR3 DNA follows: TGTGCCAGCAGCTTACAACGGGGCACTGAAGCTTTCTTT.

This clonotype appeared a few times. The rearrangement joins TRBV29-1 to TRBJ2-7; D is possibly TRBD1 or TRBD2 (6 bases each). CDR3 length equals 12 residues. From germline, CDR1 is SQVTM and CDR2 ANQGSEA. The CDR3 reads CQVGGAYNEQYF. The CDR3 DNA sequence: TGCCAGGTCGGGGGCGCCTACAATGAGCAGTACTTC.

The chain employs TRBV10-3 and TRBJ1-5; D call uncertain. In germline, CDR1 is ENHRY, CDR2 SYGVKD. Trimming removed 4 bases at V and 4 bases at J, with 8 bases between. CDR3 size: 13 residues. DNA of the CDR3: TGTGCCATCAGTGGATCAAAGAATCAGCCCCAGCATTTT. Translated: CAISGSKNQPQHF.

This clonotype was seen only a few times. This rearrangement joins TRBV7-2 to TRBJ1-5; D ambiguous. Trimming shortened V by 5 bases and J by 4 bases, and 9 bases separated the two germline ends. This CDR3 is built from 13 residues. CDR1 and CDR2 from the germline V gene are SGHTA and FQGNSA. The CDR3 protein is CASSPKVNQPQHF. CDR3 DNA sequence: TGTGCCAGCAGCCCAAAAGTAAATCAGCCCCAGCATTTT. Drawing the rest from reference TRBV7-2 and TRBJ1-5, the complete variable domain is GAGVSQSPSNKVTEKGKDVELRCDPISGHTALYWYRQSLGQGLEFLIYFQGNSAPDKSGLPSDRFSAERTGGSVSTLTIQRTQQEDSAVYLCASSPKVNQPQHFGDGTRLSIL.

J is TRBJ2-5 and V is TRBV29-1; possible D gene TRBD2, 6 bases. The CDR3 runs to 14 residues. V lost 2 bases and J lost 2, with 12 bases in between. Germline loops: CDR1 SQVTM, CDR2 ANQGSEA. DNA for the CDR3: TGCAGCGTTGAAAGTCCGGGGGTACAAGAGACCCAGTACTTC. Its protein product is CSVESPGVQETQYF.

This clonotype has more than one count but fewer than ten. The chain couples TRBV6-1 to TRBJ2-5, with D perhaps matching TRBD1 or TRBD2 (5 bases each). The CDR3 loop spans 13 amino acids. Trimming shortened V by 6 bases and J by 7 bases, and 15 bases separated the two germline ends. CDR1 MNHNS and CDR2 SASEGT come from the germline V gene. The CDR3 DNA sequence: TGTGCCAGCAGCAGGGAGTCAGAATGGACCCAGTACTTC. It specifies CASSRESEWTQYF.

The rearrangement links TRBV7-8 to TRBJ2-1, with 8 positions matching TRBD2. CDR1 and CDR2 (germline): SGHVS, FQNEAQ. The J segment lost 0 bases and the V segment lost 5 bases, leaving 9 bases of the junction unmatched. This CDR3 spans 17 amino acids. The DNA for the CDR3 is TGTGCCAGCAGCCCCCACCGGGGGGGGAGCTCCTACAATGAGCAGTTCTTC. This gives the protein CASSPHRGGSSYNEQFF.

The V and J genes are TRBV24-1 and TRBJ2-3; TRBD2 agrees at 10 bases. Germline V gene data show CDR1 as KGHDR and CDR2 as SFDVKD. CDR3 size: 16 residues. J lost 2 bases, V lost 4 bases, and 5 bases had no gene match. The CDR3 coding sequence is TGTGCCACCAGTGAATCACTAGCGGGAACCACAGATACGCAGTATTTT. Translating it yields CATSESLAGTTDTQYF.

J is TRBJ1-4 and V is TRBV5-5; 9 nucleotides line up with TRBD1. Trimming cost V 4 bases and J 12 bases; bases outside gene matches: 7. This CDR3 is built from 13 residues. Germline V CDR1 and CDR2: SGHKS, YYEKEE (reference sequence). CDR3 bases: TGTGCCAGCAGCAGAGGGACAGGGAGTGAACTGTTTTTT. It codes for CASSRGTGSELFF.

This clonotype turned up a few times. This chain uses TRBV5-5 with TRBJ2-7; 7 bases are shared with TRBD2. Germline values: CDR1 SGHKS, CDR2 YYEKEE (reference sequence). This CDR3 has 16 amino acids. The ends lost 0 bases at V and 3 bases at J; junction bases unmatched: 9. CDR3 coding DNA: TGTGCCAGCAGCTTGGTTGCCCAGGGAGGGCTCTACGAGCAGTACTTC. This gives the protein CASSLVAQGGLYEQYF.

The chain recombines TRBV4-1 with TRBJ2-6; no firm D call. The CDR3 covers 15 residues. With 2 bases removed from V and 0 bases from J, the gap between germline ends came to 5 bases. Per the germline V gene, CDR1 is MGHRA and CDR2 is YSYEKL. The CDR3 here is CASSQIISGANVLTF. CDR3 in DNA: TGCGCCAGCAGCCAAATTATCTCTGGGGCCAACGTCCTGACTTTC.

The rearrangement links TRBV6-1 to TRBJ2-5; D gene uncertain. The CDR3 consists of 16 residues. Trimming took off 3 bases at V and 0 bases at J, with 14 bases between the two ends. Germline V gives CDR1 MNHNS, CDR2 SASEGT. The CDR3 DNA is TGTGCCAGCAGTGAGCAGGACGGATCCTACCAAGAGACCCAGTACTTC. It yields the protein CASSEQDGSYQETQYF.

V and J are TRBV6-1 and TRBJ2-2, with D uncertain. In germline, CDR1 is MNHNS, CDR2 SASEGT. This CDR3 is 17 amino acids long. The V end lost 6 bases, the J end lost 5 bases, and 22 bases lay between the germline ends. CDR3 loop: CASRSVGSVVQTGELFF. CDR3 nucleotide sequence: TGTGCCAGCAGAAGTGTGGGGTCGGTGGTGCAGACCGGGGAGCTGTTTTTT.

J is TRBJ2-2 and V is TRBV6-5, with 7 bases fitting TRBD1. The CDR3 consists of 18 residues. Germline-derived CDR1 and CDR2 are MNHEY and SVGAGI. V trimming: 2 bases; J trimming: 0 bases; junction bases outside the gene matches: 9. This CDR3 is CASSYTPFQGANTGELFF. The CDR3 DNA is TGTGCCAGCAGTTACACCCCGTTCCAGGGGGCGAACACCGGGGAGCTGTTTTTT.

This clonotype appeared a few times. The chain is built from TRBV6-2 or TRBV6-3 and TRBJ2-7; D may match TRBD1 or TRBD2 (5 bases each). CDR3 length: 15 amino acids. Germline assignment: CDR1 MNHEY and CDR2 SVGEGT. V was pared by 4 bases and J by 3 bases, with 16 bases between. In DNA, the CDR3 is TGTGCCAGCAGTTTGAGTCGGGGCCTCAGCTACGAGCAGTACTTC. Encoded protein: CASSLSRGLSYEQYF.

This sequence joins TRBV13 and TRBJ2-1; D uncertain. V gave up 0 bases and J gave up 6 bases, with 15 bases separating them. The CDR3 runs to 16 residues. The germline gives CDR1 PRHDT, CDR2 FYEKMQ (reference sequence). The CDR3 bases are TGTGCCAGCAGCTTAGGCCTCCTTTACAAGGGCAATGAGCAGTTCTTC. It encodes CASSLGLLYKGNEQFF.

V and J are TRBV6-5 and TRBJ1-4, with TRBD1 as a possible D gene (6 bases). The CDR3 totals 15 residues. The V gene lost 6 bases and the J gene lost 11 bases, with 22 bases spanning the gap. Germline CDR1 reads MNHEY; CDR2 reads SVGAGI. CDR3 region: CASRPGTQDLGKLFF. CDR3 coding DNA: TGTGCCAGCAGACCCGGGACACAGGATTTGGGGAAACTGTTTTTT.

This chain links TRBV7-6 with TRBJ2-1; D is undetermined. The germline gives CDR1 SGHVS, CDR2 FNYEAQ. Between the trimmed V and J ends, which lost 5 bases and 0 bases, there was a span of 17 bases. The CDR3 has 17 residues. The CDR3 spells CASSGNVLGSSYNEQFF. DNA for the CDR3: TGTGCCAGCAGCGGTAACGTTCTAGGCAGCTCCTACAATGAGCAGTTCTTC.

The rearrangement links TRBV12-3 or TRBV12-4 to TRBJ2-7, with 12 bases lining up with TRBD2. Trimming at V came to 2 bases and at J to 6 bases, leaving 5 bases not matched to a gene. The CDR3 totals 15 residues. For the CDR3, the DNA is TGTGCCAGCAGTTTAAGACTAGCGGGAGTAAGCGAGCAGTACTTC. Translating it yields CASSLRLAGVSEQYF.

This clonotype turned up a few times. This chain connects TRBV14 to TRBJ1-5; possible D gene TRBD1, 5 bases. From germline, CDR1 is SGHDN and CDR2 FVKESK. V was cut by 6 bases and J by 3 bases, with 15 bases left in between. CDR3 length equals 15 residues. CDR3 region: CASSPPGGSNQPQHF. Written as DNA, the CDR3 is TGTGCCAGCAGTCCTCCGGGGGGATCCAATCAGCCCCAGCATTTT.

The V and J genes are TRBV4-3 and TRBJ2-3, with 9 bases fitting TRBD2. Germline loops: CDR1 LGHNA, CDR2 YSLEER. V shed 0 bases and J 3 bases; nucleotides not matched to a gene: 7. CDR3 length equals 17 residues. The CDR3 DNA reads TGCGCCAGCAGCCAAGATACTGGAGCGGGAGGTACAGATACGCAGTATTTT. Encoded protein: CASSQDTGAGGTDTQYF.

This sequence joins TRBV4-3 and TRBJ2-4; 7 bases are a match to TRBD1. The end of the DNA aligns better with TRBJ2-7, so the J call may be wrong. This CDR3 region has 15 residues. The germline V gene encodes CDR1 LGHNA and CDR2 YSLEER. For the CDR3, the DNA is TGCGCCAGCAGCCTAGTATCGGGACAGATCGGCGAGCAGTACTTC. Translated: CASSLVSGQIGEQYF.

A few counts support this clonotype. The chain is built from TRBV27 and TRBJ1-1; D unresolved. This CDR3 comprises 11 residues. The V end was cut by 2 bases, the J end by 6 bases, with 4 bases between. The germline V gene has CDR1 MNHEY and CDR2 SMNVEV (reference sequence). CDR3 bases: TGTGCCAGCAGTTTAGGCTCTGAAGCTTTCTTT. Protein: CASSLGSEAFF.